This T cell receptor (beta chain) was sequenced during a study of T-cell memory formation after mild COVID-19. Overall study context: Largely, TCR clusters stayed within a single donor.

Germline lookup yields CDR1 SGHTA and CDR2 FQGTGA. The V gene end was trimmed by 4 bases and the J gene end by 2 bases; junction bases not matched to a gene: 7. The CDR3 has 16 amino acids. TCRdb re-derived calls from the 5' RACE reads in MiXCR, one entry per CDR3 protein. The sample holds around 450,000 distinct CDR3 sequences, 20% seen once. This clonotype was detected only a few times. Its specificity is unknown. Notes on the study in general: Some clones that responded were present in memory (sampled pre-infection), which suggests cross-reactive memory joined.

Sequencing was done on a sample of PBMCs or a T cell subset sorted from them (not recorded which). The chain combines TRBV7-3 with TRBJ2-3, with TRBD1 matching over 9 bases. This TCR derives from an adult woman who had mild COVID-19 (a few samples of this study predate the infection). Cell type and time point are not known. CDR3 sequence (DNA): TGTGCCAGCAGCTCAACCGGGACAGGGTACACAGATACGCAGTATTTT. This codes for CASSSTGTGYTDTQYF.